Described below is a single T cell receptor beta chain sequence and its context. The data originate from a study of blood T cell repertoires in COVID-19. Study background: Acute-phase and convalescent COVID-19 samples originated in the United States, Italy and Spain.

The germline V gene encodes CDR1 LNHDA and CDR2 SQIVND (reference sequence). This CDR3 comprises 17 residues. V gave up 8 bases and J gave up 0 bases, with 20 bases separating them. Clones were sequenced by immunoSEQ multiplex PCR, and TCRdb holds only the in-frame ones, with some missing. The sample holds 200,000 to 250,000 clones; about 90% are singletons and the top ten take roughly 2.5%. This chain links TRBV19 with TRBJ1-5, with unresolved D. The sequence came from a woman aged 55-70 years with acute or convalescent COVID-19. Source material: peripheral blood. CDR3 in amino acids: CASSKKDTRISNQPQHF. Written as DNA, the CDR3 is TGTGCCAGTTCGAAAAAAGACACCCGTATTAGCAATCAGCCCCAGCATTTT.